This is a list of T cell receptor beta chains from one sample in a study of T-cell reconstitution after alpha-beta-depleted transplantation in children. From the PCR reads, TCRdb called clonotypes with MiXCR, one entry per CDR3 protein. The table includes 300,000 to 400,000 distinct CDR3 sequences, 15% to 20% detected once. This sample comprised PBMCs, mostly from graft donor cells, obtained 360 days after TCRalphabeta/CD19-depleted stem cell transplant. All receptors derive from a male patient under 10 years old who had a stem cell transplant for acute lymphoblastic leukemia, so the T cells may come from the graft donor. Each CDR3 is given with its conserved first and last residue. Fields, in order: V gene, clone size, D gene, J gene, CDR3 protein, CDR3 DNA. A D gene is named only where the DNA matches it firmly. Rows give clone size only sometimes, using once, few, many, or a class for an expanded clone.

>TRBV3-1|NA|NA|TRBJ2-1
CASSQAGATYNEQFF
TGTGCCAGCAGCCAAGCGGGAGCCACCTACAATGAGCAGTTCTTC
>TRBV24-1|NA|NA|TRBJ2-5
CATSDPQKETQYF
TGTGCCACCAGTGATCCCCAGAAAGAGACCCAGTACTTC
>TRBV29-1|many|NA|TRBJ2-1
CSVGRSWNEQFF
TGCAGCGTTGGCCGGAGTTGGAATGAGCAGTTCTTC
>TRBV11-1|few|TRBD2|TRBJ2-3
CASSLDPTGLAGVLRFGQYF
TGTGCCAGCAGCTTAGATCCCACAGGACTAGCGGGAGTATTGAGGTTCGGGCAGTATTTT
>TRBV4-1|few|NA|TRBJ2-7
CASRGRQDEQYF
TGCGCCAGCAGGGGAAGACAGGACGAGCAGTACTTC
>TRBV7-2|NA|TRBD2|TRBJ2-7
CASSLGPSGRAYEQYF
TGTGCCAGCAGCTTAGGACCTAGCGGGAGGGCCTACGAGCAGTACTTC
>TRBV4-3|few|NA|TRBJ2-2
CASSQDWGPGELFF
TGCGCCAGCAGCCAAGATTGGGGGCCCGGGGAGCTGTTTTTT
>TRBV4-2|NA|NA|TRBJ1-2
CASATGGPLGYTF
TGTGCCAGCGCTACGGGGGGGCCCTTGGGCTACACCTTC
>TRBV6-2/TRBV6-3|NA|TRBD2|TRBJ2-1
CASSYVFGLAAYNEQFF
TGTGCCAGCAGTTACGTTTTCGGACTAGCGGCCTACAATGAGCAGTTCTTC
>TRBV24-1|many|TRBD2|TRBJ2-3
CATSDASGRSGADTQYF
TGTGCCACCAGTGATGCTAGCGGGAGATCGGGGGCAGATACGCAGTATTTT
>TRBV28|few|NA|TRBJ2-5
CASSIRALMEETQYF
TGTGCCAGCAGTATCCGGGCCCTAATGGAAGAGACCCAGTACTTC
>TRBV18|many|NA|TRBJ1-1
CASSPTQENTEAFF
TGTGCCAGCTCACCGACACAGGAGAACACTGAAGCTTTCTTT
>TRBV12-3/TRBV12-4|NA|TRBD2|TRBJ2-7
CASSFKGGGYEQYF
TGTGCCAGCAGTTTTAAGGGCGGGGGGTACGAGCAGTACTTC